This T cell receptor beta chain was identified during a study of early T cells in non-severe SARS-CoV-2 infection. On the study more broadly: Sequencing of unsorted whole blood was done on bulk RNA, leaving chains unpaired.

A few counts support this clonotype. Its antigen is still unknown. Germline loops: CDR1 SGHRS, CDR2 YFSETQ. This CDR3 spans 13 amino acids. Losses at the gene ends were 2 bases for V and 6 bases for J; bases not matched to a gene: 3. Study observations and caveats: Anti-spike CD8 specificities were favored by VDJdb matching, whose results missed private and CD4 specificities.

Unique molecular identifiers were affixed to single, distinct cDNA molecules. One entry per CDR3 protein, called by TCRdb with MiXCR from the 5' RACE reads. In the table there are approximately 70,000 distinct CDR3 sequences, 4.5% to 6% of which are singletons. This chain joins TRBV5-1 and TRBJ2-3; 7 bases are a match to TRBD1. This specimen was whole blood, taken at baseline. The sequence was obtained from an adult who was a healthcare worker with PCR-confirmed SARS-CoV-2 infection or an uninfected control (not recorded which). CDR3 amino acids: CASSFQGDDTQYF. The CDR3 coding sequence is TGCGCCAGCAGCTTTCAGGGGGACGATACGCAGTATTTT.